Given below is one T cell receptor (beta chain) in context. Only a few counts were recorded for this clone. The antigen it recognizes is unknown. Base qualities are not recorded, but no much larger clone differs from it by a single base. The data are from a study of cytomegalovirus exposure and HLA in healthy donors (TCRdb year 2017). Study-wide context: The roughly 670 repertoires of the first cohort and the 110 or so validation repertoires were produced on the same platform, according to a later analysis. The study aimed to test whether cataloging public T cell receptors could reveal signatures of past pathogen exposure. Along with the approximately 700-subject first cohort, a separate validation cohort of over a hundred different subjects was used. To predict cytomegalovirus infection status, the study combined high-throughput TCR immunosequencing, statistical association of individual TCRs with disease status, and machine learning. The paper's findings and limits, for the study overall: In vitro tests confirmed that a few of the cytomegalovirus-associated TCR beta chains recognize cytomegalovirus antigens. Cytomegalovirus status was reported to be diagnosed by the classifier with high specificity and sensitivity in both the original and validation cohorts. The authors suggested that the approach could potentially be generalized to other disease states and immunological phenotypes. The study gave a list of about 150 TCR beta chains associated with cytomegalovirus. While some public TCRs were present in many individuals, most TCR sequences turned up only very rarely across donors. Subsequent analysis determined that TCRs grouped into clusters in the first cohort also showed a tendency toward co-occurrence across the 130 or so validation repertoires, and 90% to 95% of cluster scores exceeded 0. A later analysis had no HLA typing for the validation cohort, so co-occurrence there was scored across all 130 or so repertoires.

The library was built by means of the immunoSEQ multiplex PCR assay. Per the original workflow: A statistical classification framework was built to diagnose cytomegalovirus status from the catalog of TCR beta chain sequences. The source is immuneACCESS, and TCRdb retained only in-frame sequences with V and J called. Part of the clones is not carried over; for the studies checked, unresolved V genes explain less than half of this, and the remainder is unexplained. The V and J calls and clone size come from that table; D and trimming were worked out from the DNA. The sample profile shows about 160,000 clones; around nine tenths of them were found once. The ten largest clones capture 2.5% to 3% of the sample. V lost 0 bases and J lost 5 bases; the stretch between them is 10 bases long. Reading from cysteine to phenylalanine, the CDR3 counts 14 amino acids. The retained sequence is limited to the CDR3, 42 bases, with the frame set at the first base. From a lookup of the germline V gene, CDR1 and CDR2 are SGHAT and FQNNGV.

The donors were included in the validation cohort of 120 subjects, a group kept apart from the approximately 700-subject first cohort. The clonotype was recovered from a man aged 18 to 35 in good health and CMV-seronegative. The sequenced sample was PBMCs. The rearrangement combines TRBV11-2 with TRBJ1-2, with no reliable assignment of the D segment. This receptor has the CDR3 CASSLDEWPYGYTF. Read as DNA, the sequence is TGTGCCAGCAGCTTAGATGAATGGCCATATGGCTACACCTTC.